Below, 23 T cell receptor beta chains from the same sample are listed, as sequenced in a study of T cell responses to AZD1222 COVID-19 vaccine. Profiled with immunoSEQ multiplex PCR; TCRdb holds only in-frame clones, not every one. This sample has more than 50,000 clones; around 92% occur once, and the top ten carry less than 2%. The specimen comprised peripheral blood, sampled on day 0 of AZD1222 vaccination. The receptors originated from an adult in good health.

This sequence joins TRBV3-1 (or the pseudogene TRBV3-2) and TRBJ2-2, with D unclear. CDR1 is LGHDT, CDR2 YNNKEL, per germline (reference sequence). This CDR3 comprises 13 residues. Trimming removed 1 base from V and 5 bases from J, with 5 bases in between. DNA for the CDR3: TGTGCCAGCAGCCAAGTGGAAACCGGGGAGCTGTTTTTT. Its translation: CASSQVETGELFF.

This clone was found a few times. This chain links TRBV6-6 with TRBJ2-1; 11 bases align to TRBD2. CDR3 size: 15 residues. V gave up 5 bases and J gave up 3 bases; unmatched junction bases: 3. Per the germline V gene, CDR1 is MNHNY and CDR2 is SVGAGI (reference sequence). CDR3 coding DNA: TGTGCCAGCAGTCTAACTAGCGGGAGCTACAATGAGCAGTTCTTC. It encodes CASSLTSGSYNEQFF.

The V gene is TRBV5-8, the J gene TRBJ2-1; D may be TRBD2 (5 bases). This CDR3 has 14 residues. Per germline, CDR1 SGHTS and CDR2 YDEGEE. The CDR3 loop is CAAALSRRGNEQFF. CDR3 nucleotide sequence: TGTGCAGCAGCTCTTAGCCGTCGGGGCAATGAGCAGTTCTTC.

The rearrangement joins TRBV15 to TRBJ2-1, with TRBD2 matching 10 bases. V gave up 0 bases and J gave up 2 bases; unmatched junction bases: 7. Germline V gives CDR1 LNHNV, CDR2 YYDKDF (reference sequence). CDR3 length: 18 amino acids. CDR3 bases: TGTGCCACCAGCAGAGATAGGCGACTAGCGGGCACCTACAATGAGCAGTTCTTC. It translates to CATSRDRRLAGTYNEQFF.

J is TRBJ2-7 and V is TRBV2; 15 bases align to TRBD2. The length of the CDR3 is 15 residues. With 6 bases clipped from V and 5 bases from J, the junction kept 5 bases outside the gene matches. Germline-derived CDR1 and CDR2 are SNHLY and FYNNEI. The CDR3, as DNA: TGTGCCAGCAGGCCGGGGACTAGCGGGAGGAACGAGCAGTACTTC. Amino acids: CASRPGTSGRNEQYF.

V usage is TRBV2 and J usage is TRBJ1-4, with 12 bases aligning to TRBD1. This CDR3 contains 14 residues. Germline CDR1 and CDR2: SNHLY and FYNNEI. V gave up 6 bases and J gave up 5 bases; unmatched junction bases: 1. The CDR3, as DNA: TGTGCCAGCAGGGGACAGGGGGCGAATGAAAAACTGTTTTTT. Amino acid sequence: CASRGQGANEKLFF.

CDR3 nucleotides: TGTGCCAGCAGCCAAGATCGGGGGACAAAGGCCGGGGAGCTGTTTTTT. This codes for CASSQDRGTKAGELFF. The V and J genes are TRBV3-1 (or the pseudogene TRBV3-2) and TRBJ2-2; tentatively, D is TRBD1 or TRBD2 (6 bases each). The CDR3 sequence is 16 residues long. Between the trimmed V and J ends, which lost 0 bases and 6 bases, there was a span of 14 bases. Germline loops: CDR1 LGHDT, CDR2 YNNKEL (reference sequence).

The chain links TRBV11-2 to TRBJ2-2, with a possible D match to TRBD1 (6 bases). V lost 3 bases and J 0 bases, leaving 8 bases between the germline ends. The CDR3 has 15 residues. CDR1 is SGHAT, CDR2 FQNNGV, per germline. CDR3 DNA sequence: TGTGCCAGCAGCTTGGGACACCCGAACACCGGGGAGCTGTTTTTT. Translation gives CASSLGHPNTGELFF.

The rearrangement joins TRBV28 to TRBJ2-7; 10 bases agree with TRBD2. Germline assignment: CDR1 MDHEN and CDR2 SYDVKM. The CDR3 is 14 amino acids. The trim removed 3 bases at V and 3 bases at J, leaving 2 bases unmatched. The CDR3 loop is CASSFSGRNYEQYF. CDR3 DNA sequence: TGTGCCAGCAGTTTTAGCGGGAGGAACTACGAGCAGTACTTC.

This clone appeared a few times. The genes are TRBV27 and TRBJ2-7, with 8 bases lining up with TRBD2. From germline, CDR1 is MNHEY and CDR2 SMNVEV (reference sequence). V shed 6 bases and J 5 bases; nucleotides not matched to a gene: 12. This CDR3 comprises 15 residues. The CDR3 DNA reads TGTGCCAGCAGCCCCGGGACTAGGGAATGGGACGAGCAGTACTTC. Its translation is CASSPGTREWDEQYF.

The V and J genes are TRBV19 and TRBJ2-1; no firm D call. The CDR3 is made up of 13 amino acids. V lost 6 bases and J 6 bases, leaving 12 bases between the germline ends. From germline, CDR1 is LNHDA and CDR2 SQIVND (reference sequence). The CDR3 coding sequence is TGTGCCAGTAGACGGCCCTTTGTCAATGAGCAGTTCTTC. This gives the protein CASRRPFVNEQFF.

The chain recombines TRBV28 with TRBJ1-2; D not resolved. The CDR3 is 12 residues long. V lost 6 bases and J 3 bases, leaving 8 bases between the germline ends. CDR1 and CDR2 from the germline V gene are MDHEN and SYDVKM. This chain's CDR3 is CASSADHYGYTF. Here the CDR3 DNA reads TGTGCCAGCAGCGCGGACCACTATGGCTACACCTTC.

This rearrangement joins TRBV24-1 to TRBJ2-1; possible D gene TRBD1, 5 bases. The CDR3 is made up of 16 amino acids. Germline CDR1 reads KGHDR; CDR2 reads SFDVKD. Trimming removed 5 bases from V and 0 bases from J, with 13 bases in between. CDR3 region: CATSGPGLSSYNEQFF. As DNA, the CDR3 is TGTGCCACCAGTGGCCCAGGGTTAAGCTCCTACAATGAGCAGTTCTTC.

V usage is TRBV10-2 and J usage is TRBJ2-7; the match to TRBD1 covers 7 bases. Per the germline V gene, CDR1 is WSHSY and CDR2 is SAAADI. This CDR3 spans 14 amino acids. V shed 4 bases and J 4 bases; nucleotides not matched to a gene: 7. CDR3 sequence (DNA): TGCGCCAGCAGTGGTAAGGGACAGCGATACGAGCAGTACTTC. Translating gives CASSGKGQRYEQYF.

The V call is TRBV19, the J call TRBJ1-2, with no clear D. The CDR3 runs to 15 residues. Germline assignment: CDR1 LNHDA and CDR2 SQIVND (reference sequence). Trimming took 3 bases from V and 0 from J, leaving 11 bases between them. CDR3 bases: TGTGCCAGTAGTATCCCCGCGGCATCTAACTATGGCTACACCTTC. Protein: CASSIPAASNYGYTF.

Here the CDR3 reads CACRRAGSSYNSPLHF. For the CDR3, the DNA is TGTGCCTGCCGCCGGGCAGGGAGCTCCTATAATTCACCCCTCCACTTT. This chain uses TRBV30 with TRBJ1-6; D is possibly TRBD1 (5 bases). The CDR3 runs to 16 residues. The V and J ends lost 6 bases and 0 bases respectively, with 15 bases between them. The germline V gene encodes CDR1 GTSNPN and CDR2 SVGIG (reference sequence). Full variable domain (remainder filled in from reference TRBV30 and TRBJ1-6): SQTIHQWPATLVQPVGSPLSLECTVEGTSNPNLYWYRQAAGRGLQLLFYSVGIGQISSEVPQNLSASRPQDRQFILSSKKLLLSDSGFYLCACRRAGSSYNSPLHFGNGTRLTVT.

The chain employs TRBV15 and TRBJ2-1; 9 nucleotides agree with TRBD2. V shed 1 base, J shed 2 bases, and the junction held 3 bases outside the gene matches. The CDR3 is 16 residues long. Germline V gene data show CDR1 as LNHNV and CDR2 as YYDKDF (reference sequence). This CDR3 is CATSRGGGRAYNEQFF. In DNA, the CDR3 is TGTGCCACCAGCAGAGGGGGCGGGAGGGCCTACAATGAGCAGTTCTTC.

The table lists this clone with a count of one. The chain carries TRBV9 and TRBJ1-1, with D uncertain. The CDR3 length is 13 residues. Germline values: CDR1 SGDLS, CDR2 YYNGEE. Trimming took 4 bases from V and 5 from J, leaving 12 bases between them. The DNA for the CDR3 is TGTGCCAGCAGCTCCCATGGGCAGACTGAAGCTTTCTTT. Translated, it gives CASSSHGQTEAFF. Together with reference TRBV9 and TRBJ1-1, the CDR3 gives the full variable domain: DSGVTQTPKHLITATGQRVTLRCSPRSGDLSVYWYQQSLDQGLQFLIQYYNGEERAKGNILERFSAQQFPDLHSELNLSSLELGDSALYFCASSSHGQTEAFFGQGTRLTVV.

The V gene is TRBV5-1, the J gene TRBJ1-2, with 9 bases that match TRBD1. Germline V gene sequence: CDR1 SGHRS, CDR2 YFSETQ. The V and J ends lost 0 bases and 2 bases, in that order; junction bases with no gene match: 2. The CDR3 consists of 15 residues. The CDR3 bases are TGCGCCAGCAGCTTGGATGGGACAGGGAACTATGGCTACACCTTC. Residues: CASSLDGTGNYGYTF.

The gene calls are TRBV19 and TRBJ1-5, with no clear D. Germline V gene sequence: CDR1 LNHDA, CDR2 SQIVND (reference sequence). The CDR3 loop spans 12 amino acids. V was shortened by 7 bases and J by 2 bases, with 6 bases between the two germline ends. For the CDR3, the DNA is TGTGCCAGTACTGAGGGCAATCAGCCCCAGCATTTT. It encodes CASTEGNQPQHF. The whole variable domain, filled in from reference TRBV19 and TRBJ1-5, reads DGGITQSPKYLFRKEGQNVTLSCEQNLNHDAMYWYRQDPGQGLRLIYYSQIVNDFQKGDIAEGYSVSREKKESFPLTVTSAQKNPTAFYLCASTEGNQPQHFGDGTRLSIL.

CDR3 DNA sequence: TGTGCCAGCAGTTCCGGGACAGGAGGCTACGAGCAGTACTTC. This gives the protein CASSSGTGGYEQYF. This rearrangement joins TRBV28 to TRBJ2-7; the match to TRBD1 covers 8 bases. Looked up from germline, CDR1 is MDHEN and CDR2 is SYDVKM. J was trimmed by 3 bases and V by 4 bases; bases with no gene match: 5. The CDR3 runs to 14 residues.

Notes on this clone: The junction differs from germline at one of its ends, possibly a read error. V usage is TRBV29-1 and J usage is TRBJ2-1; 9 bases match TRBD2. The CDR3 has 12 residues. The germline V gene encodes CDR1 SQVTM and CDR2 ANQGSEA. CDR3 nucleotides: TGCAGCGCCAAGACCCGGGGACTAGCTCAAATCTTC. Translation: CSAKTRGLAQIF.

The gene calls are TRBV10-2 and TRBJ1-5; weak D call: TRBD1 (5 bases). V lost 7 bases to trimming and J lost 9 bases, with 16 bases between them. This CDR3 has 13 residues. CDR1 is WSHSY, CDR2 SAAADI, per germline. The CDR3, as DNA: TGCGCCAGCAAAGGGACTGCCGGATGGCCCCAGCATTTT. It codes for CASKGTAGWPQHF.